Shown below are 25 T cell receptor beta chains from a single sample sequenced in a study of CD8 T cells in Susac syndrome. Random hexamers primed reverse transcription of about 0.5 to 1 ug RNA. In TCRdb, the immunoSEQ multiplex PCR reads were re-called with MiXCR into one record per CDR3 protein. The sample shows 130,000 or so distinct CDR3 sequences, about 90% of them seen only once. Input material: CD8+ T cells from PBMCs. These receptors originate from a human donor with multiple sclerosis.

In nucleotides, the CDR3 is TGTGCCAGCTCGAGCGGGAGTGTGGCAGATACGCAGTATTTT. Residues: CASSSGSVADTQYF. V usage is TRBV6-5 and J usage is TRBJ2-3; 8 nucleotides align to TRBD2. Germline CDR1 and CDR2: MNHEY and SVGAGI. The CDR3 is made up of 14 amino acids. V lost 8 bases and J lost 4; bases outside the gene matches: 8.

The CDR3 reads CASSLDLESRIYGYTF. CDR3 nucleotides: TGTGCCAGCAGCTTAGACCTCGAGAGCCGGATCTATGGCTACACCTTC. This chain links TRBV7-9 with TRBJ1-2; D remains unclear. Looked up from germline, CDR1 is SEHNR and CDR2 is FQNEAQ (reference sequence). This CDR3 spans 16 amino acids. With 1 base removed from V and 4 bases from J, the gap between germline ends came to 16 bases.

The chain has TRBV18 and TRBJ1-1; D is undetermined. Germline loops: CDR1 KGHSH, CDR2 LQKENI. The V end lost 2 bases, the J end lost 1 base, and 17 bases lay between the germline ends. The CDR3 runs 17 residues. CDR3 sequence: CASSPIVVRETNTEAFF. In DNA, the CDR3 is TGTGCCAGCTCACCAATCGTAGTTCGGGAGACGAACACTGAAGCTTTCTTT.

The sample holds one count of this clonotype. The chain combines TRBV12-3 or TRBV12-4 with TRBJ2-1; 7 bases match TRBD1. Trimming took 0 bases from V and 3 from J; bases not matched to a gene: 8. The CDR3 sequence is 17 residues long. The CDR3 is CASSLAPGTANYNEQFF. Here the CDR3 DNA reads TGTGCCAGCAGTTTAGCTCCTGGGACAGCGAACTACAATGAGCAGTTCTTC.

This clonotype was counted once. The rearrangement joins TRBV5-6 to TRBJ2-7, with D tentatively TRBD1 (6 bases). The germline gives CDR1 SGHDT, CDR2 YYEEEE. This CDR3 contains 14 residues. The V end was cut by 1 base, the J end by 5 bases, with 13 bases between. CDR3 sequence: CASSLTQGYNEQYF. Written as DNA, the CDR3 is TGTGCCAGCAGCTTGACTCAGGGGTACAACGAGCAGTACTTC.

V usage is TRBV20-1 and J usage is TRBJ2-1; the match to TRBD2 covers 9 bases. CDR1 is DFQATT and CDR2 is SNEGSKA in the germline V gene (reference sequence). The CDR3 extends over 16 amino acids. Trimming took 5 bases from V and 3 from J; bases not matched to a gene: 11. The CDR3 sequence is CSAVGLARVLYNEQFF. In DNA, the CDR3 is TGCAGTGCTGTTGGACTAGCGAGAGTTCTCTACAATGAGCAGTTCTTC.

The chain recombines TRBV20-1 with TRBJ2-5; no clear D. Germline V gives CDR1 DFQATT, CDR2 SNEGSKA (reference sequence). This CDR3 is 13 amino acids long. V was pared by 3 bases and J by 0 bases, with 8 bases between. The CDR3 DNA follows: TGCAGTGCTAGCAGCCCGGACCAAGAGACCCAGTACTTC. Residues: CSASSPDQETQYF.

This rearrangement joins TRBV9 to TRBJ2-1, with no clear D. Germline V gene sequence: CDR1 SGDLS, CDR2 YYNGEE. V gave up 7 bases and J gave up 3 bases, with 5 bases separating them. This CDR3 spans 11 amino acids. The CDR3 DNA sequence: TGTGCCAGCGCTGACTACAATGAGCAGTTCTTC. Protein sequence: CASADYNEQFF.

The CDR3 bases are TGCAGCGTCGAGGGACTAGCGGGAGAGGATGAGCAGTTCTTC. It translates to CSVEGLAGEDEQFF. The chain employs TRBV29-1 and TRBJ2-1; 14 bases map to TRBD2. The CDR3 runs to 14 residues. With V trimmed by 6 bases and J by 8 bases, 6 bases remained unmatched. In germline, CDR1 is SQVTM, CDR2 ANQGSEA.

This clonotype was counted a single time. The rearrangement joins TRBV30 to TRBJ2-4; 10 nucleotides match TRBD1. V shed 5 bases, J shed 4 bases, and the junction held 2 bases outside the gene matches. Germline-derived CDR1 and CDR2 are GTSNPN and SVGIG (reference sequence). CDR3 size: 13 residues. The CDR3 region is CAWRQGAKNIQYF. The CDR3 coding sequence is TGTGCCTGGCGACAGGGGGCTAAAAACATTCAGTACTTC.

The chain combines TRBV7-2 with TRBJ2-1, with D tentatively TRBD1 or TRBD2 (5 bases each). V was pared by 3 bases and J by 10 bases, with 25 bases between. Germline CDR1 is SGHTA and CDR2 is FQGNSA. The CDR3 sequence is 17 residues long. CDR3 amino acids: CASSFYPRGWTPAEQFF. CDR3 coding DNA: TGTGCCAGCAGCTTTTACCCGAGGGGCTGGACTCCCGCCGAGCAGTTCTTC.

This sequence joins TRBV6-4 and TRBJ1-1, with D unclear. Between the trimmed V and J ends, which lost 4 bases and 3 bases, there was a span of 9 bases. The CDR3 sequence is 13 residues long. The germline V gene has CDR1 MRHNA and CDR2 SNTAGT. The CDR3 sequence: CASSGDIYTEAFF. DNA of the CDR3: TGTGCCAGCAGTGGCGACATCTACACTGAAGCTTTCTTT.

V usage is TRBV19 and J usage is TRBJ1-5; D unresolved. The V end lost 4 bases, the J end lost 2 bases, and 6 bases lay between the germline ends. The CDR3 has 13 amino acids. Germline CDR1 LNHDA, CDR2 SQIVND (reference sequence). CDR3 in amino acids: CASSKVGNQPQHF. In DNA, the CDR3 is TGTGCCAGTAGTAAGGTTGGCAATCAGCCCCAGCATTTT.

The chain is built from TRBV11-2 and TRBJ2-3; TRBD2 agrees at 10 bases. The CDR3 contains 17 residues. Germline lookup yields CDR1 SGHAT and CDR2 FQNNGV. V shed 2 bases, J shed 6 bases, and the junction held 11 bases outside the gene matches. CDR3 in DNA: TGTGCCAGCAGCTTAAGTGGCAGCGGGAGGGCCACTGATACGCAGTATTTT. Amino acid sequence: CASSLSGSGRATDTQYF.

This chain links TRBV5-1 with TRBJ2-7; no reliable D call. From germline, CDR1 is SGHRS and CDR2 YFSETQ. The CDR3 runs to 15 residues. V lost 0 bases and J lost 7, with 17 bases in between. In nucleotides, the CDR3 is TGCGCCAGCAGCTTGGACATGTCCCCCGCATGGGAGCAGTACTTC. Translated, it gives CASSLDMSPAWEQYF.

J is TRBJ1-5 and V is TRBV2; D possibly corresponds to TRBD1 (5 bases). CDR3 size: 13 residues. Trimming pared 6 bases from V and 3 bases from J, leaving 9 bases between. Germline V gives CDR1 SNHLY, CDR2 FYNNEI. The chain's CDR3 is CASRDGANQPQHF. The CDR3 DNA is TGTGCCAGCAGGGACGGGGCCAATCAGCCCCAGCATTTT.

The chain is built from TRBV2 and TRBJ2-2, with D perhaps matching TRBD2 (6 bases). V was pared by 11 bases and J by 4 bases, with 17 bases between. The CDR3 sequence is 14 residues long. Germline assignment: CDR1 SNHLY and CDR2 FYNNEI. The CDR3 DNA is TGTGCCCTGAAGGAGGGTTTGGTCACCGGGGAGCTGTTTTTT. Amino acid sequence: CALKEGLVTGELFF.

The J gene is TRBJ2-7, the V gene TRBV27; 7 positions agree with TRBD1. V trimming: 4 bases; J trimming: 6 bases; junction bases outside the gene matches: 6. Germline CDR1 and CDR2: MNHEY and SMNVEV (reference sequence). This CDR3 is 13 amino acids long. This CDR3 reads CASSWDSTSEQYF. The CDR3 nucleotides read TGTGCCAGCAGTTGGGACAGTACCTCCGAGCAGTACTTC.

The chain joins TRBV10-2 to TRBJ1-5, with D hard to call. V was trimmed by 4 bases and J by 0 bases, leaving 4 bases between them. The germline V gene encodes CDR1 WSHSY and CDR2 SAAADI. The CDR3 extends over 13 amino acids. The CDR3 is CASSVYSNQPQHF. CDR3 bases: TGCGCCAGCAGTGTTTATAGCAATCAGCCCCAGCATTTT.

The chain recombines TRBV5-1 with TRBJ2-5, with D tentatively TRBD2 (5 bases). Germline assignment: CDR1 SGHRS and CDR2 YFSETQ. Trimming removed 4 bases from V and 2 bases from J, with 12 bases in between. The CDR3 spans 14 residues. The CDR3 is CASSPDWVQETQYF. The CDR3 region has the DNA TGCGCCAGCAGCCCGGACTGGGTACAAGAGACCCAGTACTTC.

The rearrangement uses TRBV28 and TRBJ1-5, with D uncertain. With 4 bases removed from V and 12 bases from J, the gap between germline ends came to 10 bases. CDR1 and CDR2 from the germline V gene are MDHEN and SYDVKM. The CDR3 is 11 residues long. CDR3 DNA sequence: TGTGCCAGCAGTTGGGGAAACGTCCAGCATTTT. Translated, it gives CASSWGNVQHF.

The CDR3 region is CASSLRLDVGEQYF. The CDR3 DNA sequence: TGTGCCAGCAGTCTTCGACTGGATGTGGGTGAGCAGTACTTC. V usage is TRBV6-6 and J usage is TRBJ2-7; no firm D call. There are 14 residues in the CDR3. Deletions cut 5 bases from V and 7 bases from J, with 18 bases between. The germline V gene has CDR1 MNHNY and CDR2 SVGAGI (reference sequence).

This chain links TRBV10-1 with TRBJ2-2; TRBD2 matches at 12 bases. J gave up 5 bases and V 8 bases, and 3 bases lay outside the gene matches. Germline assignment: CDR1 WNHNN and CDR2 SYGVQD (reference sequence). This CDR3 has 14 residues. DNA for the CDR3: TGCGCCAGCGGGACTAGCGGGTCAACCGGGGAGCTGTTTTTT. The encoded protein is CASGTSGSTGELFF.

CDR3 loop: CASSQERNTDTQYF. CDR3 coding DNA: TGCGCCAGCAGCCAAGAGCGGAACACAGATACGCAGTATTTT. The chain uses TRBV4-1 and TRBJ2-3, with D hard to call. Per the germline V gene, CDR1 is MGHRA and CDR2 is YSYEKL. V was pared by 0 bases and J by 2 bases, with 6 bases between. The CDR3 is 14 amino acids.

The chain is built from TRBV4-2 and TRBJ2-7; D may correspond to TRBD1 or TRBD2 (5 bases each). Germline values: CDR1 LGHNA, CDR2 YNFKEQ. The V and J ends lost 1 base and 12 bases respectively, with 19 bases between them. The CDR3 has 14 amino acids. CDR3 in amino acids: CASSQVGPGPGTYF. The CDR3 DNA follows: TGTGCCAGCAGCCAAGTGGGACCGGGACCAGGAACGTACTTC.